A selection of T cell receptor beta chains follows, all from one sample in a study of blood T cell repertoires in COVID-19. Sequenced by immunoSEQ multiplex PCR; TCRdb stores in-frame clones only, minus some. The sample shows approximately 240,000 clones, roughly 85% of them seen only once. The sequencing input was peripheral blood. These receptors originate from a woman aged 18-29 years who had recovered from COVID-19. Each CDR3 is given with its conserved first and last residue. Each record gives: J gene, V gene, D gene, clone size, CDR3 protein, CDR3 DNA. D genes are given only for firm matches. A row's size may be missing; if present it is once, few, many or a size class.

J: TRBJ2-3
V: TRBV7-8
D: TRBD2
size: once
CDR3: CASSLGRPSGRDTQYF
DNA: TGTGCCAGCAGCTTGGGCAGGCCTAGCGGGAGGGATACGCAGTATTTT

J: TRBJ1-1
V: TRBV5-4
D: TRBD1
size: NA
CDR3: CASSLLGTVNTEAFF
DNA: TGTGCCAGCAGCTTGCTAGGGACAGTGAACACTGAAGCTTTCTTT

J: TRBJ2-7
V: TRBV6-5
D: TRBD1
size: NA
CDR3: CASLVRTGEVEQYF
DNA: TGTGCCAGCCTTGTACGGACAGGGGAGGTCGAGCAGTACTTC

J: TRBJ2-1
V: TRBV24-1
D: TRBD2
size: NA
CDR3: CATSDRETGTSGRDEQFF
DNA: TGTGCCACCAGTGACCGAGAAACCGGGACTAGCGGGAGGGATGAGCAGTTCTTC

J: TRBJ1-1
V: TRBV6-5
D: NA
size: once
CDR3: CASIRMSEAFF
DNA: TGTGCCAGCATCAGAATGTCTGAAGCTTTCTTT

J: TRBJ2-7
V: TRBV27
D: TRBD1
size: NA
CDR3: CASSLRDRGKNEQYF
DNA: TGTGCCAGCAGTTTAAGGGACAGGGGTAAGAACGAGCAGTACTTC

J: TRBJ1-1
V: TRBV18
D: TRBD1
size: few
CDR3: CASSPGQGGTVAFF
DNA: TGTGCCAGCTCACCCGGACAGGGTGGTACCGTGGCTTTCTTT

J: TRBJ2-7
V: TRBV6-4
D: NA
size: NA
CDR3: CASSEGAGSGYEQYF
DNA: TGTGCCAGCAGTGAAGGTGCGGGGAGTGGATACGAGCAGTACTTC

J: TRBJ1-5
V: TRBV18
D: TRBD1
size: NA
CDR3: CASSLSGQGNQPQHF
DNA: TGTGCCAGCTCACTATCGGGACAGGGGAATCAGCCCCAGCATTTT

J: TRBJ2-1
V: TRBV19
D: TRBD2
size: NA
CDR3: CASSTPRLAEYNEQFF
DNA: TGTGCCAGTAGTACCCCCCGACTAGCGGAGTACAATGAGCAGTTCTTC

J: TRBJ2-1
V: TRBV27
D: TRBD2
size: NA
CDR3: CASSFSGSSYNEQFF
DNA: TGTGCCAGCAGCTTCAGCGGGAGTTCCTACAATGAGCAGTTCTTC

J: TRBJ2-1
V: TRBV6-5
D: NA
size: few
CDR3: CASSSDWSSYNEQFF
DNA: TGTGCCAGCAGTTCGGACTGGAGCTCCTACAATGAGCAGTTCTTC

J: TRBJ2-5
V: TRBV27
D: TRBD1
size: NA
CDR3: CASSSTPGQAPLAQYF
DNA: TGTGCCAGCAGCTCCACACCGGGACAGGCCCCACTGGCCCAGTACTTC

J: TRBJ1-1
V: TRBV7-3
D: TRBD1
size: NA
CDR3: CASSSQGAISTEAFF
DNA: TGTGCCAGCAGCTCCCAGGGGGCTATAAGCACTGAAGCTTTCTTT

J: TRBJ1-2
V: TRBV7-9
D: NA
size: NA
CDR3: CASRPQGNYGYTF
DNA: TGTGCCAGCAGACCTCAGGGGAACTATGGCTACACCTTC

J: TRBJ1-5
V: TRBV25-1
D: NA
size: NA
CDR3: CASSEAGSQPQHF
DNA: TGTGCCAGCAGTGAAGCCGGGTCGCAGCCCCAGCATTTT

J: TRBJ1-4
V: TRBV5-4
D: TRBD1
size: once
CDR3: CASSSGQGTNEKLFF
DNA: TGTGCCAGCAGCTCCGGACAGGGTACTAATGAAAAACTGTTTTTT

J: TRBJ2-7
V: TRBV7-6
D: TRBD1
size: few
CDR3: CASSSRQGQTYEQYF
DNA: TGTGCCAGCAGCTCCAGACAGGGACAGACTTACGAGCAGTACTTC

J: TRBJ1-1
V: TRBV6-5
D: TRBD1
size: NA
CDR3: CASSYYLGQGASAFF
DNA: TGTGCCAGCAGTTATTACCTGGGACAGGGGGCTTCAGCTTTCTTT

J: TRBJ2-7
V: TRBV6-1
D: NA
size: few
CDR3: CASSEGGSSPYEQYF
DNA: TGTGCCAGCAGTGAAGGAGGGTCCTCCCCCTACGAGCAGTACTTC

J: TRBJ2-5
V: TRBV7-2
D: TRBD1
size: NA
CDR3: CASSFRTGFQETQYF
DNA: TGTGCCAGCAGCTTCCGGACAGGCTTCCAAGAGACCCAGTACTTC

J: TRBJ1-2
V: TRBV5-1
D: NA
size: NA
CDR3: CASSARDTNYGYTF
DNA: TGCGCCAGCAGCGCCCGGGACACCAACTATGGCTACACCTTC

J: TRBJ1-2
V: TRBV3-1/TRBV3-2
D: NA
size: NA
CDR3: CASSQDGLTFRYTF
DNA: TGTGCCAGCAGCCAAGACGGACTCACCTTCCGCTACACCTTC

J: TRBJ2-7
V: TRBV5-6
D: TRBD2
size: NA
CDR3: CASSPGLAGGYEQYF
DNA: TGTGCCAGCAGCCCGGGACTAGCGGGAGGGTACGAGCAGTACTTC

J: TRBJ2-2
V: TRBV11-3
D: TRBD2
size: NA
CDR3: CASSLGAGAWTGELFF
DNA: TGTGCCAGCAGCCTTGGGGCGGGAGCTTGGACCGGGGAGCTGTTTTTT